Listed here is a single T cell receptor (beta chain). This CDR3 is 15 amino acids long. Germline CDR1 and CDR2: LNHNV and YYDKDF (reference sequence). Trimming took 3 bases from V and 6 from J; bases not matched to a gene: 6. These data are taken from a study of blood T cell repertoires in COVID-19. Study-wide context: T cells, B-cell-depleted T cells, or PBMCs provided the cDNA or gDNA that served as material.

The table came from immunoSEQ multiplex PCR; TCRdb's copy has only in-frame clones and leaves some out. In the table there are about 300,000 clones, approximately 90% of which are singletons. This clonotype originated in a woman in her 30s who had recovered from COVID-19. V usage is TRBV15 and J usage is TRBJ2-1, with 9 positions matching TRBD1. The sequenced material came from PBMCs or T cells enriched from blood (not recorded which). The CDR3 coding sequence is TGTGCCACCAGCAGGCCCGGGACAGGGAGCAATGAGCAGTTCTTC. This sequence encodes CATSRPGTGSNEQFF.